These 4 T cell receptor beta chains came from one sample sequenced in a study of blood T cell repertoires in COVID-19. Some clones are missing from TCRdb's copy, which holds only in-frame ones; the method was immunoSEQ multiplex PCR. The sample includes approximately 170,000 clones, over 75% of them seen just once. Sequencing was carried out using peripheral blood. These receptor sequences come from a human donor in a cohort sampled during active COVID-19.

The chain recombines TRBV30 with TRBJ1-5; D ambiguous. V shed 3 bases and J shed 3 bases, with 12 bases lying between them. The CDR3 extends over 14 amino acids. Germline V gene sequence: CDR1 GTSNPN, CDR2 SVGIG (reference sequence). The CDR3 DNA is TGTGCCTGGAGGGCGGGAGGGCCCAATCAGCCCCAGCATTTT. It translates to CAWRAGGPNQPQHF.

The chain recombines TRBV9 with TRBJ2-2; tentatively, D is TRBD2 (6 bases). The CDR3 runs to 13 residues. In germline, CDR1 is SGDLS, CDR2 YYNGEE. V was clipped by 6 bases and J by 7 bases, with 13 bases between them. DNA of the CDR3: TGTGCCAGCACGGGGGACCTGAGCGGGGAGCTGTTTTTT. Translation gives CASTGDLSGELFF. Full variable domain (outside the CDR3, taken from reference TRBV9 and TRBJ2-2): DSGVTQTPKHLITATGQRVTLRCSPRSGDLSVYWYQQSLDQGLQFLIQYYNGEERAKGNILERFSAQQFPDLHSELNLSSLELGDSALYFCASTGDLSGELFFGEGSRLTVL.

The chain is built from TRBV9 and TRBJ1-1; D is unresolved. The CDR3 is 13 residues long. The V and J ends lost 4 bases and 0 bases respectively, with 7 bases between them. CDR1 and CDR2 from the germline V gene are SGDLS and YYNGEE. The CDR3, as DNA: TGTGCCAGCAGCTCCACGGTGAACACTGAAGCTTTCTTT. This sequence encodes CASSSTVNTEAFF.

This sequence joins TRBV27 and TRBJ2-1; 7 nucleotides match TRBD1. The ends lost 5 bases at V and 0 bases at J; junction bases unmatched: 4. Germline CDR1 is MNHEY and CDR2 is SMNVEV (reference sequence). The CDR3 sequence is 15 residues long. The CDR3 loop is CASSRDSISYNEQFF. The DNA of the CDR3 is TGTGCCAGCAGTAGGGACAGCATCTCCTACAATGAGCAGTTCTTC.